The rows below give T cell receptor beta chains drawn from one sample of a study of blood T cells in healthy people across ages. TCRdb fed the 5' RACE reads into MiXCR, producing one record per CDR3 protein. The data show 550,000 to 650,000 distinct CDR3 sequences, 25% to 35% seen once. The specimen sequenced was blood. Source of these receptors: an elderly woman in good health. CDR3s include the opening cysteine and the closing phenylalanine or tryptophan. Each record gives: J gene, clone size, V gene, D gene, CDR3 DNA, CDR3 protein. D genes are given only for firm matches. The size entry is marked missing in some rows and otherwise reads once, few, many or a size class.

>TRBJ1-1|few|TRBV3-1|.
TGTGCCAGTAATGGAGGGGCTGAAGCTTTCTTT
CASNGGAEAFF
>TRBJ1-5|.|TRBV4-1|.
TGCGCCAGCAGCCAAGAATATCGGCGATCTCAGCCCCAGCATTTT
CASSQEYRRSQPQHF
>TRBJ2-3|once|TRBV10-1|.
TGCGCCAGCAGTGAAGAAGGGGGCAACTCCCCTAGCGCAGATACGCAGTATTTT
CASSEEGGNSPSADTQYF
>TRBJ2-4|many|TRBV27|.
TGTGCCAGCAGTCATGGGGCAGAAGCCTTGGCCAAAAACATTCAGTACTTC
CASSHGAEALAKNIQYF
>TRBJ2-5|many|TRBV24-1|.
TGTGCCACCAGTGATTTGAAAGAGACCCAGTACTTC
CATSDLKETQYF
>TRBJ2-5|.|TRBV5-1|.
TGCGCCAGCAGCCTAAGTGGACCTACGTACCAAGAGACCCAGTACTTC
CASSLSGPTYQETQYF
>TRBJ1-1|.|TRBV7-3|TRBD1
TGTGCCAGCAGCCTACAGGGGGCGCCGGACACTGAAGCTTTCTTT
CASSLQGAPDTEAFF
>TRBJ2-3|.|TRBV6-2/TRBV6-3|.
TGTACCAGCAGTCCCGGGACTCGCAATTTGGCAGATAGGCAGTATTTT
CTSSPGTRNLADRQYF
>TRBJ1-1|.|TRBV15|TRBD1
TGTGCCACCAGCAGAGAGGGGGACAGGGGAAACACTGAAGCTTTCTTT
CATSREGDRGNTEAFF
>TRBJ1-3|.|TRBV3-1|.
TGTGCCAGCAGCCAGCTTAGTGGAAACACCATATATTTT
CASSQLSGNTIYF
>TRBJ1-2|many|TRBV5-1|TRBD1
TGCGCCAGCAGCCTAAGACAGGGGGCAAGCTATGGCTACACCTTC
CASSLRQGASYGYTF
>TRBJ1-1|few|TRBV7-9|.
TGTGCCAGCAGCTTAGTGGGCAGTGGGACGTCTGAAGCTTTCTTT
CASSLVGSGTSEAFF
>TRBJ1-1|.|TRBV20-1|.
TGCAGTGCTAGAGATGAGGAGGGCGGGCTGAACACTGAAGCTTTCTTT
CSARDEEGGLNTEAFF
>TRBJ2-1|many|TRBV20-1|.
TGCAGTGCCCCGGCGGGCAGTCCGTTGCAGTTCTTC
CSAPAGSPLQFF
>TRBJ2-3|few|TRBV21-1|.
TGTGCCAGCAGCAGGGGGGAGGGGGGGAGCACAGATACGCAGTATTTT
CASSRGEGGSTDTQYF
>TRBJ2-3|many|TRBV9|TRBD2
TGTGCCAGCAGCGTAGACACGGGGGGGCCCACAGATACGCAGTATTTT
CASSVDTGGPTDTQYF
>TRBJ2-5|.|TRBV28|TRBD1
TGTGCCAGCAGTACCCCGGGACAGGGGGGATACGGGCAGTACTTC
CASSTPGQGGYGQYF
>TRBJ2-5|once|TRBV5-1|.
TGCGCCAGCAGCTTTGAAGGTACCAGGACCCAGTACTTC
CASSFEGTRTQYF
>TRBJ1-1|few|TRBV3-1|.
TGTGCCAGCAGCCAAGCTCCGGCGGGGTACCAGAGGTCTGAAGCTTTCTTT
CASSQAPAGYQRSEAFF
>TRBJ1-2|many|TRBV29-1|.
TGCAGCGTTGAGAACATGGGGGGCTACACCTTC
CSVENMGGYTF
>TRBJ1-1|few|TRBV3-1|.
TGTGCCAGCAGACACCTTCGTGGAGGGCAAGCTTTCTTT
CASRHLRGGQAFF
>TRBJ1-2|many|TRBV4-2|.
TGTGCCAGCAGCCCCATGGGTTCCTATGGCTACACCTTC
CASSPMGSYGYTF
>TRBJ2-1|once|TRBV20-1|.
TGCAGTGCTAGCCTACCCGAAGAATTATATTACAATGAGCAGTTCTTC
CSASLPEELYYNEQFF
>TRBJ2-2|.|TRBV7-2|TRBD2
TGTGCCAGCAGCTCGCCCGGCGGGGGCACCGGGGAGCTGTTTTTT
CASSSPGGGTGELFF
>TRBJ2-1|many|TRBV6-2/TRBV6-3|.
TGTGCCAGCAGCCGCGGGACTCGCCCCGACAATGAGCAGTTCTTC
CASSRGTRPDNEQFF
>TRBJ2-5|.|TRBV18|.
TGTGCCAGCTCACCGGGACTGGGGACTGGGGAGACCCAGTACTTC
CASSPGLGTGETQYF
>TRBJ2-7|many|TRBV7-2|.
TGTGCCAGCAGCTTACCGGCCACCTACGAGCAGTACTTC
CASSLPATYEQYF
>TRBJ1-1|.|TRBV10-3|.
TGTGCCATCAGGGGGGAGGGAGTTACTGAAGCTTTCTTT
CAIRGEGVTEAFF
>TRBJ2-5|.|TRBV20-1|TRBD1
TGCAGTGCTTCGCCGGGACAGGGGGTTGGGGAGCAGTACTTC
CSASPGQGVGEQYF
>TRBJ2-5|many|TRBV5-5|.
TGTGCCAGCAGCTTGGGACAGCCTAAAGAGACCCAGTACTTC
CASSLGQPKETQYF
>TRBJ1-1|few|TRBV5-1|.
TGCGCCAGCAGCTTGGGGCGGCGAAGCATGAACACTGAAGCTTTCTTT
CASSLGRRSMNTEAFF
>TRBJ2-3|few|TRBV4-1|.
TGCGCCAGCAGCCACTTACGGACTAGCAGGGGGAGGGCAGATACGCAGTATTTT
CASSHLRTSRGRADTQYF
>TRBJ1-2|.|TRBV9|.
TGTGCCAGCAGCCTAGAAAGCGGGGAATGCACCTTC
CASSLESGECTF
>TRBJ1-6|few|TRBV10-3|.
TGTGCCATCAGTGAGGTGGGGCAGGGTTCACCCCTCCACTTT
CAISEVGQGSPLHF
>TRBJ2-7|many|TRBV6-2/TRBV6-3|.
TGTGCCAGCAGGTCCAGGGGAAGATCCCAGCAGTACTTC
CASRSRGRSQQYF
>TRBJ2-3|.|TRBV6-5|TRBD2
TGTGCCAGCAGTCGGGGGGGGCCTGGAGATACGCAGTATTTT
CASSRGGPGDTQYF
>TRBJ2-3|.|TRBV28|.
TGTGCCAGCAAACGGCGGGGTGTTAGCACAGATACGCAGTATTTT
CASKRRGVSTDTQYF
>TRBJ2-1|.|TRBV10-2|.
TGCGCCAGCAGTGATTTGAGAGAGCAGTTCTTC
CASSDLREQFF
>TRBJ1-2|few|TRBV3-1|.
TGTGCCAGCAGCCGAATGGCGGTAGACTATGGCTACACCTTC
CASSRMAVDYGYTF
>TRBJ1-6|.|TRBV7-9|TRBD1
TGTGCCAGCAGCTTAGCGACAGGGGGTGTAGACACCCTCCACTTT
CASSLATGGVDTLHF
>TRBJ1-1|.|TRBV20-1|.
TGCCGGTGCGGGGGAAGGGACACTGAAGCTTTCTTT
CRCGGRDTEAFF
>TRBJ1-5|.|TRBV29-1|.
TGCAGCGCGAGACATGGTAACAATCAGCCCCAGCATTTT
CSARHGNNQPQHF
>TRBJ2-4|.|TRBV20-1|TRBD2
TGCAGTGCTGGAGGCCCGGGACTAGCGGGGGAGTTGGCCAAAAACATTCAGTACTTC
CSAGGPGLAGELAKNIQYF
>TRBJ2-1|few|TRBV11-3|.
TGTGCCAGCAGCTTAGGCCGCACTAGCTCCAATGAGCAGTTCTTC
CASSLGRTSSNEQFF
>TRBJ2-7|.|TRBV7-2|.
TGTGCCAGCAGCTTAGGCACGGCCCTCTCCTACGAGCAGTACTTC
CASSLGTALSYEQYF
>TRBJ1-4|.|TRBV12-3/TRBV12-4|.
TGTGCCAGCAGTTTAAGGGGGGAAAAACCGTTTTTT
CASSLRGEKPFF
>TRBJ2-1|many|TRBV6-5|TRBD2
TGTGCCAGCAGTTTTGGGGCGGGGGGGCTTAATGAGCAGTTCTTC
CASSFGAGGLNEQFF
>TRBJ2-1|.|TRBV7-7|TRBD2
TGTGCCAGCAGCGCAGGGACTAGCGGGGGGCTTGATGAGCAGTTCTTC
CASSAGTSGGLDEQFF
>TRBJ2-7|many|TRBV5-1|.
TGCGCCAGCAGCACCCTTGGCTTGGAGGGGGGAGAGCAGTACTTC
CASSTLGLEGGEQYF
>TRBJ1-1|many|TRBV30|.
TGTGCCTGGCTCCCCGGCAGAGGAACTGAAGCTTTCTTT
CAWLPGRGTEAFF
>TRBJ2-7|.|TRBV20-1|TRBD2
TGCAGTGCCCAAAATAGCGGGGGGTACAATGAGCAGTACTTC
CSAQNSGGYNEQYF
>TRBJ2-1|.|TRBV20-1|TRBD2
TGCAGTGGAGGGACTAGCGGGGACAATGAGCAGTTCTTC
CSGGTSGDNEQFF
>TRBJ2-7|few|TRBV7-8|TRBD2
TGTGCCAGCAGCTTAGGCCACCCGGGGGGTTTCAGCTCCTACGAGCAGTACTTC
CASSLGHPGGFSSYEQYF
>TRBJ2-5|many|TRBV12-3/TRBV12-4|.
TGTGCCAGCAGTTTAGGACAGGCCCTCGGAGAGACCCAGTACTTC
CASSLGQALGETQYF
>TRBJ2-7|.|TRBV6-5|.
TGTGCCAGCAGTTGCTCAACTGGGGGCTCCTACAATGAGCAGTACTTC
CASSCSTGGSYNEQYF